This TCR beta chain was captured by sequencing in a study of cytomegalovirus exposure and HLA in healthy donors. This clone was seen just once. What it binds is not known. TCRdb's copy holds only in-frame clones and misses some; the assay was immunoSEQ multiplex PCR. The top ten clones hold approximately 0.84% of a sample with roughly 300,000 clones, roughly 85% of them seen once. CDR3 size: 16 residues. CDR1 is KGHSH and CDR2 is LQKENI in the germline V gene. J gave up 5 bases and V 3 bases, and 8 bases lay outside the gene matches. Whole-study findings and limits: In vitro data verified a few CMV-associated chains as specific for CMV antigens.

The sequencing sample was made of PBMCs. The clonotype originates from a woman between 18 and 29 years old in good health and CMV-seronegative. The V gene is TRBV18, the J gene TRBJ2-1; 9 bases line up with TRBD2. This CDR3 reads CASSPKAGGLDNEQFF. The CDR3 region has the DNA TGTGCCAGCTCACCCAAAGCGGGAGGCCTAGACAATGAGCAGTTCTTC.